The clone carrying this T cell receptor beta chain has a count of ten or more. Orbital computed tomography, thyroid ultrasound, serum thyroxine and TRAb, and clinical symptoms together informed the diagnoses. This record belongs to a study of T cells in Graves' hyperthyroidism and ophthalmopathy. V dropped 3 bases and J dropped 8 bases, with 19 bases sitting between them. The CDR3 has 15 amino acids. CDR1 is SGHVS, CDR2 FQNEAQ, per germline. The CDR3 regions of TCR beta were amplified from RNA transcripts. HTBI primers were the set used in a first-round RT-PCR of the TCR CDR3. TCRdb itself ran the multiplex PCR reads through MiXCR, one entry per CDR3 protein. The sample gives 690,000 or so distinct CDR3 sequences, 18% of which show up once; 16% is in the top ten.

This TCR was recovered from a woman in her forties or fifties with Graves' hyperthyroidism that later progressed to Graves' ophthalmopathy. V and J are TRBV7-8 and TRBJ1-2; D is perhaps TRBD1 (5 bases). Sequenced material: blood. This CDR3 reads CASSLKGIVVEGYTF. The CDR3, as DNA: TGTGCCAGCAGCTTGAAGGGGATCGTGGTAGAAGGCTACACCTTC.